The present T cell receptor (beta chain) was sequenced within a study of T cell responses to AZD1222 COVID-19 vaccine. Regarding the study as a whole: Most donors were white British and more were female, and clonal diversity was possibly underestimated. In the spike-specific TCR repertoire, nearly half reportedly target unmutated variant regions. Recipients of two AZD1222 doses showed rising Spike-specific TCR breadth and depth.

As regards this clone: The antigen remains unidentified.

The method was immunoSEQ multiplex PCR; TCRdb's version includes in-frame clones alone and lacks a portion of them. The sample holds 95,000 to 110,000 clones, roughly 89% seen once. Between the trimmed V and J ends, which lost 4 bases and 2 bases, there was a span of 19 bases. Germline V CDR1 and CDR2: SGHNT, YYREEE (reference sequence). The CDR3 runs to 16 residues. The material sequenced was peripheral blood, taken on day 0 of AZD1222 vaccination. The V and J genes are TRBV5-4 and TRBJ2-7; D assignment may be TRBD1 or TRBD2 (5 bases each). This sequence was found in an adult in good health. Written as DNA, the CDR3 is TGTGCCAGCAGCCAAAGGGGATGGGGGAAGCCCTACGAGCAGTACTTC. This sequence encodes CASSQRGWGKPYEQYF.